This T cell receptor beta chain was profiled in a study of follicular helper T cells after annual influenza vaccination. The V gene lost 0 bases and the J gene lost 1 base, with 16 bases spanning the gap. Germline V gene data show CDR1 as SGHRS and CDR2 as YFSETQ. This CDR3 is 17 amino acids long. Sequencing of TCRB used Survey level resolution. Some clones are missing from TCRdb's copy, which holds only in-frame ones; the method was immunoSEQ multiplex PCR. This sample has approximately 5,000 clones, with approximately 89% found just once. Time point defined: 2013-2014 season, 7 days after vaccination.

J is TRBJ1-1 and V is TRBV5-1, with TRBD1 as a possible D gene (5 bases). This receptor was identified in an adult who received the influenza vaccine. Sequencing was performed on CXCR5+ CD38- circulating T follicular helper cells from blood, taken 7 days after influenza vaccination. Subset specified: circulating Tfh, non-naive CD4+CXCR5+PD-1+ (ICOS+CD38+ or ICOS-CD38-). CDR3 sequence: CASSLDRRGGGNTEAFF. The CDR3 nucleotides are TGCGCCAGCAGCTTGGATCGTCGTGGGGGAGGGAACACTGAAGCTTTCTTT.